This TCR beta chain was recovered during a study of CD8+ T cells in alopecia areata. Treatment given: oral pan-JAK inhibitor, 5-10 mg twice daily. As regards this clone: The antigen remains unidentified.

The CDR3 is made up of 13 amino acids. V was pared by 8 bases and J by 1 base, with 11 bases between. From germline, CDR1 is SNHLY and CDR2 FYNNEI. Findings and limits, study-wide: The study found that many expanded lesional clones persisted in scalp and blood during tofacitinib. Resident alphabeta T-cell populations of normal skin are likewise subject to sequencing in scalp samples. Relative to normal scalp, lesional scalp, especially alopecia totalis/universalis, showed higher clonality.

TCR sequencing used cDNA made by reverse transcription of extracted RNA. Sequencing was performed with immunoSEQ multiplex PCR; in TCRdb, only in-frame clones are kept and a portion is missing. The repertoire consists of 200,000 to 250,000 clones, with 64% occurring once and the leading ten covering more than 3.5%. The sequence came from a human donor with alopecia areata. This rearrangement joins TRBV2 to TRBJ1-1; D remains unclear. The sample was CD4+ T cells sorted from blood, taken at week 4, from a patient treated with tofacitinib. CDR3 in DNA: TGTGCCAGCGAAGGACTCCCGAACACTGAAGCTTTCTTT. This codes for CASEGLPNTEAFF.